The next 28 T cell receptor beta chains were all read from a single sample in a study of post-analysis software for immune sequencing data. Findings of the study overall: A few TRBV segments appeared more often in patients than in controls, and TRBV5-6, TRBV5-1 and TRBV20-1 were among these.

Unique molecular identifiers were carried by the TCR beta cDNA libraries. TCRdb ran MiXCR on the PCR reads and lists one entry per CDR3 protein. The sample yields around 400,000 distinct CDR3 sequences, approximately 38% seen once. The antigens these receptors bind are not known. Sequenced: blood. Every receptor here comes from a girl aged 2-10 years with multiple sclerosis.

The V and J genes are TRBV12-3 or TRBV12-4 and TRBJ1-2; no firm D call. The CDR3 covers 12 residues. V was cut by 3 bases and J by 5 bases, with 7 bases left in between. DNA of the CDR3: TGTGCCAGCAGTTTCCACGGTTATGGCTACACCTTC. Its translation: CASSFHGYGYTF.

This clonotype showed up just a few times. V and J are TRBV20-1 and TRBJ2-1; 11 bases line up with TRBD2. Germline lookup yields CDR1 DFQATT and CDR2 SNEGSKA (reference sequence). CDR3 length equals 16 residues. V was clipped by 3 bases and J by 2 bases; unmatched bases: 6. The CDR3 sequence is CSASTTSGTTYNEQFF. In DNA form, the CDR3 reads TGCAGTGCTAGTACGACTAGCGGGACGACCTACAATGAGCAGTTCTTC.

This chain connects TRBV6-5 to TRBJ1-2; D possibly corresponds to TRBD1 (5 bases). This CDR3 has 16 amino acids. Germline CDR1 MNHEY, CDR2 SVGAGI. V gave up 6 bases and J gave up 3 bases, with 20 bases separating them. CDR3 coding DNA: TGTGCCAGCAGATCGCCCCGGGACGGAAGGGACTATGGCTACACCTTC. This encodes CASRSPRDGRDYGYTF.

This clonotype has just a few counts. The chain carries TRBV20-1 and TRBJ2-7; D remains unclear. V dropped 7 bases and J dropped 0 bases, with 10 bases sitting between them. The germline gives CDR1 DFQATT, CDR2 SNEGSKA (reference sequence). The CDR3 sequence is 12 residues long. In DNA form, the CDR3 reads TGCAGTGTATTCCTCAGCTCCTACGAGCAGTACTTC. Amino acids: CSVFLSSYEQYF.

V usage is TRBV11-2 and J usage is TRBJ1-6, with D tentatively TRBD1 (6 bases). Germline CDR1 and CDR2: SGHAT and FQNNGV. V lost 1 base and J lost 9, with 13 bases in between. This CDR3 is 15 amino acids long. CDR3 amino acids: CASSLGRSTGSPLHF. As DNA, the CDR3 is TGTGCCAGCAGCTTAGGCAGGTCGACAGGTTCACCCCTCCACTTT.

The genes are TRBV20-1 and TRBJ2-1, with TRBD1 as a possible D gene (6 bases). Trimming pared 7 bases from V and 7 bases from J, leaving 17 bases between. Germline V lookup: CDR1 DFQATT, CDR2 SNEGSKA (reference sequence). The CDR3 has 13 amino acids. CDR3 DNA: TGCAGTGTGCTTCAGGGGTTAATGAATGAGCAGTTCTTC. Residues: CSVLQGLMNEQFF.

The count of this clonotype is one. V is TRBV6-1 and J is TRBJ2-1; no reliable D call. V shed 1 base and J shed 3 bases, with 7 bases lying between them. Germline V CDR1 and CDR2: MNHNS, SASEGT. The CDR3 length is 14 residues. CDR3 residues: CASSEGAVYNEQFF. CDR3 nucleotide sequence: TGTGCCAGCAGTGAAGGTGCCGTCTACAATGAGCAGTTCTTC.

This chain connects TRBV6-2 or TRBV6-3 to TRBJ2-1; 9 bases agree with TRBD2. Per germline, CDR1 MNHEY and CDR2 SVGEGT. Germline trimming cut 4 bases from V and 7 bases from J; bases unmatched to any gene: 14. The CDR3 has 17 amino acids. The CDR3 here is CASSFSGTSPIRNEQFF. For the CDR3, the DNA is TGTGCCAGCAGTTTCTCAGGGACTAGCCCCATCCGAAATGAGCAGTTCTTC.

This clonotype turned up a few times. This sequence joins TRBV7-8 and TRBJ2-1, with 9 bases that match TRBD2. CDR3 length equals 14 residues. CDR1 and CDR2 (germline): SGHVS, FQNEAQ. The trim removed 6 bases at V and 3 bases at J, leaving 3 bases unmatched. For the CDR3, the DNA is TGTGCCAGCAGTCTAGCGGGGTACTACAATGAGCAGTTCTTC. Translated: CASSLAGYYNEQFF.

V usage is TRBV10-3 and J usage is TRBJ1-2; 10 nucleotides align to TRBD1. The CDR3 spans 13 residues. CDR1 and CDR2 from the germline V gene are ENHRY and SYGVKD. V was pared by 2 bases and J by 8 bases, with 2 bases of the junction left unmatched. The CDR3 sequence is CAISEGQGDGYTF. CDR3 DNA: TGTGCCATCAGTGAGGGACAGGGGGACGGCTACACCTTC.

The rearrangement uses TRBV11-2 and TRBJ1-2; D unresolved. V dropped 2 bases and J dropped 2 bases, with 6 bases sitting between them. Germline V gene sequence: CDR1 SGHAT, CDR2 FQNNGV. The CDR3 has 13 amino acids. CDR3 amino acids: CASSLLRNYGYTF. The CDR3 bases are TGTGCCAGCAGCTTACTCAGGAACTATGGCTACACCTTC.

With respect to this clonotype: The germline gene is not matched at one end of the junction; a read error may be the cause. V and J are TRBV6-1 and TRBJ1-2, with no clear D. This CDR3 spans 13 amino acids. Germline CDR1 and CDR2: MNHNS and SASEGT. Here the CDR3 DNA reads TGTACCAGCGGTAGGGAACAGACCTATGGCTACACCTTC. Amino acid sequence: CTSGREQTYGYTF.

A word on this clonotype: One junction end disagrees with the germline gene, perhaps due to a read error. The V and J genes are TRBV12-3 or TRBV12-4 and TRBJ2-3, with 8 bases aligning to TRBD2. This CDR3 has 15 amino acids. CDR3: CASSLEGLATDAQYF. The CDR3 DNA reads TGTGCCAGCAGTTTAGAAGGACTAGCTACAGATGCGCAGTATTTT.

This clonotype was seen a few times. The rearrangement joins TRBV12-3 or TRBV12-4 to TRBJ2-1, with D possibly matching TRBD1 (5 bases). The CDR3 length is 11 residues. V lost 3 bases and J lost 13, with 10 bases in between. CDR3 bases: TGTGCCAGCAGTTTCTTCAGGGATCAGTTCTTC. This translates into CASSFFRDQFF.

CDR3 in DNA: TGTGCCAGTCAGGGGGGACTCTACGAGCAGTACTTC. Its protein product is CASQGGLYEQYF. The rearrangement uses TRBV7-9 and TRBJ2-7, with a possible D match to TRBD1 (7 bases). The V end lost 9 bases, the J end lost 3 bases, and 12 bases lay between the germline ends. Germline CDR1 SEHNR, CDR2 FQNEAQ (reference sequence). The CDR3 runs 12 residues.

The CDR3 here is CASRTGGANTGELFF. The CDR3 nucleotides read TGTGCCAGCAGAACAGGGGGCGCGAACACCGGGGAGCTGTTTTTT. The chain combines TRBV28 with TRBJ2-2; 9 positions match TRBD1. From germline, CDR1 is MDHEN and CDR2 SYDVKM. The V segment lost 6 bases and the J segment 0 bases; nucleotides outside the gene matches: 2. This CDR3 comprises 15 residues.

This chain links TRBV7-3 with TRBJ2-3; 9 bases line up with TRBD2. Losses at the gene ends were 2 bases for V and 5 bases for J; bases not matched to a gene: 8. CDR3 length: 16 amino acids. Germline V lookup: CDR1 SGHTA, CDR2 FQGTGA. CDR3: CASSLVGAGGRDTQYF. CDR3 nucleotides: TGTGCCAGCAGCTTAGTCGGAGCGGGGGGCCGAGATACGCAGTATTTT.

This clonotype appeared a single time. The chain joins TRBV29-1 to TRBJ1-1; maybe TRBD1 (5 bases). The V and J ends lost 7 bases and 3 bases respectively, with 9 bases between them. This CDR3 has 11 amino acids. CDR1 and CDR2 from the germline V gene are SQVTM and ANQGSEA. This CDR3 is CSAGTYTEAFF. CDR3 DNA: TGCAGCGCCGGGACTTACACTGAAGCTTTCTTT.

The chain links TRBV7-9 to TRBJ1-5; 9 bases fit TRBD1. V dropped 1 base and J dropped 4; count of bases not matched to a gene: 5. CDR1 and CDR2 from the germline V gene are SEHNR and FQNEAQ (reference sequence). This CDR3 is 16 amino acids long. The CDR3 DNA follows: TGTGCCAGCAGCTTAGTGTCCGGGACAGGGAATCAGCCCCAGCATTTT. This gives the protein CASSLVSGTGNQPQHF. Together with reference TRBV7-9 and TRBJ1-5, the CDR3 gives the full variable domain: DTGVSQNPRHKITKRGQNVTFRCDPISEHNRLYWYRQTLGQGPEFLTYFQNEAQLEKSRLLSDRFSAERPKGSFSTLEIQRTEQGDSAMYLCASSLVSGTGNQPQHFGDGTRLSIL.

This clonotype was observed many times. Here the CDR3 DNA reads TGTGCCAGCAGTCCCTCTGGCGATACGCAGTATTTT. Translated: CASSPSGDTQYF. This chain joins TRBV18 and TRBJ2-3; D gene unclear. There are 12 residues in the CDR3. Trimming removed 8 bases at V and 6 bases at J, with 12 bases between. In germline, CDR1 is KGHSH, CDR2 LQKENI.

This clonotype was detected ten times or more. This chain links TRBV29-1 with TRBJ2-7, with D hard to call. The CDR3 is 13 amino acids. V lost 5 bases to trimming and J lost 0 bases, with 11 bases between them. Germline assignment: CDR1 SQVTM and CDR2 ANQGSEA. CDR3 amino acids: CSVSVQSSYEQYF. CDR3 DNA: TGCAGCGTTTCGGTCCAGTCCTCCTACGAGCAGTACTTC.

V usage is TRBV3-1 and J usage is TRBJ2-1; no firm D call. The germline V gene encodes CDR1 LGHDT and CDR2 YNNKEL (reference sequence). The CDR3 spans 21 residues. Trimming cost V 4 bases and J 2 bases, with 30 bases left between them. This CDR3 is CASSPTMCFLGGYCTYNEQFF. The CDR3 bases are TGTGCCAGCAGCCCTACGATGTGCTTTTTAGGCGGTTACTGTACCTACAATGAGCAGTTCTTC.

This clonotype was seen more than once but under ten times. The V gene is TRBV12-3 or TRBV12-4, the J gene TRBJ2-2, with D uncertain. Trimming removed 2 bases from V and 6 bases from J, with 4 bases in between. The CDR3 runs 12 residues. DNA for the CDR3: TGTGCCAGCAGTTTAAGCTCCGGGGAGCTGTTTTTT. Residues: CASSLSSGELFF.

In the case of this clonotype: One end of the junction is discordant with germline, which a read error may explain. This chain links TRBV14 with TRBJ2-3, with D unclear. Per the germline V gene, CDR1 is SGHDN and CDR2 is FVKESK. The CDR3 runs 13 residues. CDR3 loop: CANSPGPPDTQYF. CDR3 nucleotides: TGTGCCAACAGCCCCGGACCCCCGGATACGCAGTATTTT.

The J gene is TRBJ2-5, the V gene TRBV9, with no clear D. Germline CDR1 is SGDLS and CDR2 is YYNGEE. The CDR3 is 15 residues long. Trimming shortened V by 1 base and J by 5 bases, and 15 bases separated the two germline ends. CDR3 sequence reads: CASSVLAVGGETQYF. CDR3 in DNA: TGTGCCAGCAGCGTATTAGCTGTTGGTGGGGAGACCCAGTACTTC. The full variable domain, its missing parts supplied by reference TRBV9 and TRBJ2-5, is DSGVTQTPKHLITATGQRVTLRCSPRSGDLSVYWYQQSLDQGLQFLIQYYNGEERAKGNILERFSAQQFPDLHSELNLSSLELGDSALYFCASSVLAVGGETQYFGPGTRLLVL.

The CDR3 sequence is CASSDGLRVETQYF. For the CDR3, the DNA is TGTGCCAGCAGCGACGGACTACGCGTGGAGACCCAGTACTTC. The rearrangement joins TRBV7-2 to TRBJ2-5; possible D gene TRBD2, 6 bases. The CDR3 spans 14 residues. V was trimmed by 5 bases and J by 5 bases, leaving 15 bases between them. Germline V gene data show CDR1 as SGHTA and CDR2 as FQGNSA.

The sample holds many counts of this clonotype. The V and J genes are TRBV25-1 and TRBJ2-5; TRBD2 matches 11 bases. CDR1 is MGHDK and CDR2 is SYGVNS in the germline V gene. The CDR3 loop spans 16 amino acids. The J segment lost 5 bases and the V segment lost 3 bases, leaving 8 bases of the junction unmatched. The CDR3 region has the DNA TGTGCCAGCAGTGACTACCGGACTAGCGGGCCGGAGACCCAGTACTTC. It is translated as CASSDYRTSGPETQYF.

This clonotype was picked up a small number of times. The J gene is TRBJ2-3, the V gene TRBV7-2; D is unresolved. Germline CDR1 and CDR2: SGHTA and FQGNSA. The CDR3 spans 13 residues. Trimming took 3 bases from V and 7 from J, leaving 11 bases between them. The CDR3, as DNA: TGTGCCAGCAGCTTTACCCAGGCGAATACGCAGTATTTT. Translating gives CASSFTQANTQYF.